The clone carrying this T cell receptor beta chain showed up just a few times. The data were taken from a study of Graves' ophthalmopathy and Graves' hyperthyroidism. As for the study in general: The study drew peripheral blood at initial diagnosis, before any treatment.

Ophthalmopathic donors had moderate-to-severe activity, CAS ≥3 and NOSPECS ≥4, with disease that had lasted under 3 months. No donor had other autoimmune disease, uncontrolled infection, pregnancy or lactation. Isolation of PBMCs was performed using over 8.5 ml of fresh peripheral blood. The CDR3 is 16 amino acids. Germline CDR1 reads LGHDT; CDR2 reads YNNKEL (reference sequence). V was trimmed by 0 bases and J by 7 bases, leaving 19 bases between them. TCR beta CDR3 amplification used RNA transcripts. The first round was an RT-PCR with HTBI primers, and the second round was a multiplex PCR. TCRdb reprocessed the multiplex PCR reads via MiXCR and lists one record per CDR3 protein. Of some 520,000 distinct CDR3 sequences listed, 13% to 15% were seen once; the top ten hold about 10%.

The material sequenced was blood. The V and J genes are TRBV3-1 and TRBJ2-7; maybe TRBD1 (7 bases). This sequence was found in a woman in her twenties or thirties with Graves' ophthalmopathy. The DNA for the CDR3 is TGTGCCAGCAGCCAAGATCACACAGGGGAGGTGTGGGAGCAGTACTTC. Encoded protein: CASSQDHTGEVWEQYF.